This T cell receptor beta chain derives from a study of blood T cell repertoires in COVID-19. Only in-frame clones appear in the TCRdb table, and some are missing; sequencing was by immunoSEQ multiplex PCR. The repertoire holds a few hundred thousand clones, about 88% seen once, with 1.4% in the top ten. Trimming pared 2 bases from V and 5 bases from J, leaving 9 bases between. The CDR3 is made up of 14 amino acids. Germline CDR1 is SGHTA and CDR2 is FQGNSA. Within 2 weeks before study entry, exposed participants met a COVID-19 case. This receptor was identified in a woman aged 18-30 years who had been exposed to COVID-19. This chain joins TRBV7-2 and TRBJ1-4, with D possibly being TRBD1 (5 bases). Sequencing was done on a sample of PBMCs or T cells enriched from blood (not recorded which). The CDR3 is CASSLMGGNEKLFF. Here the CDR3 DNA reads TGTGCCAGCAGCTTAATGGGGGGGAATGAAAAACTGTTTTTT.